This T cell receptor (beta chain) comes out of a study of blood T cell repertoires in COVID-19. Study information: T cells, B-cell-depleted T cells, or PBMCs supplied cDNA or gDNA.

Germline-derived CDR1 and CDR2 are ENHRY and SYGVKD. Trimming left V 6 bases short and J 4 bases short, with 21 bases between. The CDR3 contains 16 residues. Clones were read by immunoSEQ multiplex PCR, and TCRdb kept only the in-frame ones, dropping some. The sample records around 150,000 clones, around 84% being singletons. This sequence was found in a woman of 80 years or more with acute or convalescent COVID-19. Material for sequencing was peripheral blood. V gene TRBV10-3 combines with J gene TRBJ1-1; TRBD1 might be the D (6 bases). The DNA for the CDR3 is TGTGCCATCAGGCAGTCCTCAGGGGATAGTGCCACTGAAGCTTTCTTT. It encodes CAIRQSSGDSATEAFF.